This passage covers 29 T cell receptor beta chains from one sample sequenced in a study of early T cells in non-severe SARS-CoV-2 infection. Each CDR3 protein gets one entry after TCRdb re-called the 5' RACE reads with MiXCR. The sample lists roughly 70,000 distinct CDR3 sequences; 18% were seen once. Sequences were derived from whole blood, sampled at baseline. The receptor set was obtained from an adult who was a healthcare worker with PCR-confirmed SARS-CoV-2 infection or an uninfected control (not recorded which).

The chain is built from TRBV29-1 and TRBJ2-3, with 8 positions matching TRBD2. CDR1 and CDR2 (germline): SQVTM, ANQGSEA. The CDR3 runs 16 residues. With V trimmed by 6 bases and J by 0 bases, 11 bases remained unmatched. In DNA form, the CDR3 reads TGCAGCGTGGGAACGGGAGGGAACCCTAGCACAGATACGCAGTATTTT. It codes for CSVGTGGNPSTDTQYF.

This clonotype has only a few counts. This chain links TRBV7-9 with TRBJ2-3; maybe TRBD1 (5 bases). Germline CDR1 reads SEHNR; CDR2 reads FQNEAQ (reference sequence). The CDR3 contains 15 residues. Deletions cut 4 bases from V and 4 bases from J, with 15 bases between. The CDR3 DNA reads as TGTGCCAGCAGCTCTGACAGCTCGTTCCCAGATACGCAGTATTTT. This sequence encodes CASSSDSSFPDTQYF.

The sample holds a few counts of this clonotype. The chain joins TRBV3-1 to TRBJ2-2; D possibly corresponds to TRBD2 (6 bases). The germline gives CDR1 LGHDT, CDR2 YNNKEL (reference sequence). The CDR3 runs to 15 residues. Trimming stripped 4 bases from V and 6 bases from J, with 15 bases between. CDR3 DNA: TGTGCCAGCAGCCGAGTCGACGGGAGCGCCGGGGAGCTGTTTTTT. Protein sequence: CASSRVDGSAGELFF.

A single count supports this clonotype. The chain joins TRBV7-2 to TRBJ1-2; D not certain. CDR3 length equals 13 residues. Germline assignment: CDR1 SGHTA and CDR2 FQGNSA. V shed 1 base and J shed 4 bases, with 7 bases lying between them. The CDR3 DNA reads TGTGCCAGCAGCTTAGATTCTGTCTATGGCTACACCTTC. It encodes CASSLDSVYGYTF.

This clonotype is labeled as medium-sized (0.01 to 0.1%). V and J are TRBV3-1 and TRBJ2-6; no reliable D call. The V gene lost 4 bases and the J gene lost 4 bases, with 11 bases spanning the gap. This CDR3 has 15 amino acids. Germline V CDR1 and CDR2: LGHDT, YNNKEL (reference sequence). The CDR3 nucleotides are TGTGCCAGCAGCCTTCAAACCGGAGGGGCCAACGTCCTGACTTTC. This sequence encodes CASSLQTGGANVLTF.

This clonotype was seen only once. CDR3 nucleotide sequence: TGTGCCAGCAGGGGGACTCGGACCGGGGAGCTGTTTTTT. It encodes CASRGTRTGELFF. This sequence joins TRBV7-2 and TRBJ2-2; maybe TRBD2 (6 bases). V was trimmed by 6 bases and J by 5 bases, leaving 10 bases between them. The CDR3 runs to 13 residues. CDR1 and CDR2 (germline): SGHTA, FQGNSA.

The chain links TRBV20-1 to TRBJ1-1, with a tentative D call TRBD1 (5 bases). Germline lookup yields CDR1 DFQATT and CDR2 SNEGSKA (reference sequence). The CDR3 runs to 13 residues. Trimming cost V 4 bases and J 4 bases, with 13 bases left between them. CDR3 coding DNA: TGCAGTGCTAAAAGCAGGGACTTCACTGAAGCTTTCTTT. Its protein is CSAKSRDFTEAFF.

This chain connects TRBV10-2 to TRBJ1-5, with TRBD1 identical over 8 bases. The CDR3 runs 13 residues. Per the germline V gene, CDR1 is WSHSY and CDR2 is SAAADI. Germline trimming cut 10 bases from V and 9 bases from J; bases unmatched to any gene: 11. This chain's CDR3 is CATLDRASSPQHF. DNA of the CDR3: TGCGCCACTCTGGACAGGGCCTCCTCGCCCCAGCATTTT.

The chain couples TRBV28 to TRBJ1-5; D gene unclear. V lost 10 bases and J 4 bases, leaving 11 bases between the germline ends. CDR3 length: 12 residues. Germline CDR1 is MDHEN and CDR2 is SYDVKM. In DNA form, the CDR3 reads TGTGCCACCGAGCCGGGAAATCAGCCCCAGCATTTT. Its protein is CATEPGNQPQHF.

This clonotype has a count of ten or more. The rearrangement uses TRBV12-3 or TRBV12-4 and TRBJ2-2; a weak D match, TRBD2 (8 bases). V was shortened by 6 bases and J by 9 bases, with 20 bases between the two germline ends. There are 15 residues in the CDR3. This CDR3 reads CASSPGGEGGRELFF. The CDR3, as DNA: TGTGCCAGCAGCCCGGGGGGGGAAGGGGGCCGGGAGCTGTTTTTT.

J is TRBJ1-6 and V is TRBV7-6; TRBD1 might be the D (6 bases). Deletions cut 5 bases from V and 8 bases from J, with 16 bases between. Germline V CDR1 and CDR2: SGHVS, FNYEAQ. The CDR3 runs 15 residues. The CDR3 spells CASSAQQGSDSPLHF. The CDR3 nucleotides read TGTGCCAGCAGCGCTCAACAGGGTAGTGATTCACCCCTCCACTTT.

The rearrangement uses TRBV20-1 and TRBJ2-1; 8 bases match TRBD2. CDR1 and CDR2 from the germline V gene are DFQATT and SNEGSKA (reference sequence). CDR3 size: 16 residues. Germline trimming cut 0 bases from V and 8 bases from J; bases unmatched to any gene: 12. CDR3 sequence (DNA): TGCAGTGCTAGAGATCTCATCGGGAGGGCCTGGGATGAGCAGTTCTTC. It translates to CSARDLIGRAWDEQFF.

This clonotype was detected only a few times. The V call is TRBV7-9, the J call TRBJ1-1, with a possible D match to TRBD1 (5 bases). Trimming pared 1 base from V and 1 base from J, leaving 7 bases between. Germline V gene data show CDR1 as SEHNR and CDR2 as FQNEAQ (reference sequence). The CDR3 covers 14 residues. CDR3 loop: CASSLDRGNTEAFF. In DNA form, the CDR3 reads TGTGCCAGCAGCTTAGATAGGGGGAACACTGAAGCTTTCTTT.

This clonotype is medium-sized. V and J are TRBV7-2 and TRBJ2-7; D unresolved. Germline V gives CDR1 SGHTA, CDR2 FQGNSA. This CDR3 has 13 amino acids. Trimming removed 1 base from V and 6 bases from J, with 10 bases in between. CDR3 loop: CASSLGYGAEQYF. The CDR3 bases are TGTGCCAGCAGCTTAGGTTACGGCGCCGAGCAGTACTTC.

The chain employs TRBV30 and TRBJ2-3, with 8 bases lining up with TRBD1. V lost 2 bases, J lost 1 base, and 2 bases stayed unmatched. CDR1 is GTSNPN and CDR2 is SVGIG in the germline V gene (reference sequence). The CDR3 spans 14 residues. The CDR3 coding sequence is TGTGCCTGGAGTTGGGGACAGGGCACAGATACGCAGTATTTT. Protein product: CAWSWGQGTDTQYF.

The CDR3 bases are TGTGCCAGCAGTTACTCGGGGGTCGGCTACACCTTC. Amino acids: CASSYSGVGYTF. The rearrangement uses TRBV6-5 and TRBJ1-2; perhaps TRBD1 as D (5 bases). Germline CDR1 reads MNHEY; CDR2 reads SVGAGI. The CDR3 spans 12 residues. V shed 0 bases and J shed 8 bases, with 7 bases lying between them.

The chain links TRBV6-4 to TRBJ1-6; D remains ambiguous. The V gene's germline CDR1 is MRHNA and CDR2 SNTAGT. V shed 4 bases and J shed 0 bases, with 7 bases lying between them. This CDR3 has 15 amino acids. The CDR3 protein is CASSGQASYNSPLHF. CDR3 nucleotide sequence: TGTGCCAGCAGTGGGCAGGCCTCCTATAATTCACCCCTCCACTTT.

V is TRBV5-4 and J is TRBJ2-2; D may correspond to TRBD1 or TRBD2 (5 bases each). Germline lookup yields CDR1 SGHNT and CDR2 YYREEE (reference sequence). Trimming pared 0 bases from V and 6 bases from J, leaving 12 bases between. The CDR3 length is 15 residues. In nucleotides, the CDR3 is TGTGCCAGCAGCTTGGATCCGGGACGGTCCGGGGAGCTGTTTTTT. Translated: CASSLDPGRSGELFF.

This clonotype was seen more than once but under ten times. The rearrangement links TRBV11-2 to TRBJ1-2, with unresolved D. Germline V CDR1 and CDR2: SGHAT, FQNNGV. V was shortened by 3 bases and J by 5 bases, with 28 bases between the two germline ends. The CDR3 covers 19 residues. The CDR3 DNA follows: TGTGCCAGCAGCTTGGACCTTGGACGGAAGAGAGGCTCTTTTTATGGCTACACCTTC. Amino acid sequence: CASSLDLGRKRGSFYGYTF.

The DNA for the CDR3 is TGTGCCATCACCGAGACAGAACTCTACGAGCAGTACTTC. This translates into CAITETELYEQYF. The V and J genes are TRBV10-3 and TRBJ2-7; maybe TRBD1 (5 bases). The CDR3 loop spans 13 amino acids. V was clipped by 7 bases and J by 3 bases, with 13 bases between them. The V gene's germline CDR1 is ENHRY and CDR2 SYGVKD.

V is TRBV12-3 or TRBV12-4 and J is TRBJ2-1; D gene ambiguous. Trimming shortened V by 3 bases and J by 5 bases, and 8 bases separated the two germline ends. This CDR3 has 13 residues. The CDR3 loop is CASSFDNHNEQFF. For the CDR3, the DNA is TGTGCCAGCAGTTTCGACAACCACAATGAGCAGTTCTTC.

The chain recombines TRBV14 with TRBJ2-7; maybe TRBD1 (6 bases). Germline assignment: CDR1 SGHDN and CDR2 FVKESK. The V end lost 4 bases, the J end lost 6 bases, and 16 bases lay between the germline ends. The CDR3 runs to 14 residues. In DNA, the CDR3 is TGTGCCAGCAGCCGCCGGGACATGGGTATCGAGCAGTACTTC. Translated: CASSRRDMGIEQYF.

This clonotype has more than one count but fewer than ten. The V call is TRBV30, the J call TRBJ2-3; the match to TRBD2 covers 9 bases. Germline trimming cut 5 bases from V and 1 base from J; bases unmatched to any gene: 4. Germline assignment: CDR1 GTSNPN and CDR2 SVGIG (reference sequence). The CDR3 consists of 14 residues. The CDR3 spells CAWGASGGTDTQYF. CDR3 nucleotides: TGTGCCTGGGGGGCTAGCGGGGGCACAGATACGCAGTATTTT.

At least ten counts were recorded for this clonotype. The gene calls are TRBV7-7 and TRBJ2-5; D is unclear. Trimming took 4 bases from V and 1 from J, leaving 7 bases between them. The CDR3 totals 13 residues. From germline, CDR1 is SSHAT and CDR2 FNYEAQ (reference sequence). CDR3 bases: TGTGCCAGCAGCTACCGGACCCAAGAGACCCAGTACTTC. As protein: CASSYRTQETQYF.

The chain links TRBV7-9 to TRBJ2-6; no reliable D call. V gave up 8 bases and J gave up 1 base, with 6 bases separating them. Germline CDR1 SEHNR, CDR2 FQNEAQ (reference sequence). The CDR3 has 13 amino acids. The DNA of the CDR3 is TGTGCCAGCTACAAGTCTGGGGCCAACGTCCTGACTTTC. It codes for CASYKSGANVLTF.

This clonotype has more than one count but fewer than ten. The rearrangement joins TRBV5-4 to TRBJ2-7; D is unclear. Germline V lookup: CDR1 SGHNT, CDR2 YYREEE (reference sequence). The CDR3 consists of 13 residues. V was shortened by 1 base and J by 7 bases, with 12 bases between the two germline ends. The CDR3 DNA is TGTGCCAGCAGCTTGATCTCCGGCGGAGAGCAGTACTTC. Amino acid sequence: CASSLISGGEQYF. The full variable domain, in which reference TRBV5-4 and TRBJ2-7 provide the parts outside the CDR3, is ETGVTQSPTHLIKTRGQQVTLRCSSQSGHNTVSWYQQALGQGPQFIFQYYREEENGRGNFPPRFSGLQFPNYSSELNVNALELDDSALYLCASSLISGGEQYFGPGTRLTVT.

This clonotype was recorded at least ten times. The V and J genes are TRBV5-1 and TRBJ2-7, with TRBD1 as a possible D gene (6 bases). V lost 0 bases and J 6 bases, leaving 16 bases between the germline ends. The CDR3 covers 15 residues. Germline CDR1 reads SGHRS; CDR2 reads YFSETQ. CDR3 protein: CASSLEGRGTFEQYF. CDR3 DNA sequence: TGCGCCAGCAGCTTGGAGGGCAGGGGAACCTTCGAGCAGTACTTC. The entire variable domain, with the rest obtained from reference TRBV5-1 and TRBJ2-7, is as follows: KAGVTQTPRYLIKTRGQQVTLSCSPISGHRSVSWYQQTPGQGLQFLFEYFSETQRNKGNFPGRFSGRQFSNSRSEMNVSTLELGDSALYLCASSLEGRGTFEQYFGPGTRLTVT.

Many counts were recorded for this clonotype. The chain recombines TRBV28 with TRBJ2-3, with D possibly being TRBD2 (6 bases). CDR1 is MDHEN, CDR2 SYDVKM, per germline. The CDR3 extends over 15 amino acids. The V gene lost 6 bases and the J gene lost 2 bases, with 15 bases spanning the gap. The CDR3 coding sequence is TGTGCCAGCAGCCGTGGGCGGGGATACACAGATACGCAGTATTTT. The encoded protein is CASSRGRGYTDTQYF.

V is TRBV7-2 and J is TRBJ2-7; D is undetermined. Germline V gene lookup returns CDR1 SGHTA and CDR2 FQGNSA. V gave up 3 bases and J gave up 6 bases, with 9 bases separating them. The CDR3 loop spans 12 amino acids. The CDR3 protein is CASSFYQREQYF. CDR3 nucleotides: TGTGCCAGCAGCTTCTACCAGCGCGAGCAGTACTTC.